This note documents a single T cell receptor beta chain sequence. No antigen is known for it. CDR1 is WSHSY and CDR2 is SAAADI in the germline V gene. The CDR3 is 14 amino acids. Trimming pared 3 bases from V and 6 bases from J, leaving 12 bases between. The repertoire was sequenced with immunoSEQ multiplex PCR; TCRdb's copy has only in-frame clones and lacks some. The sample lists roughly 120,000 clones; 88% were seen once. The source of the sample is a study of T cell responses to AZD1222 COVID-19 vaccine. Study observations and caveats: Repertoire sampling happened only post peak T cell response. The sample set comprised mostly white British donors with more females, and clonal diversity was possibly underestimated. Spike regions recognized by vaccine-associated CD4 TCRs spanned the protein, led by 160-218 and 743-854. Variant regions that are unmutated are reportedly the target of nearly half of spike-specific TCRs.

This sample comprised peripheral blood, obtained on day 0 of MenACWY control vaccination. The chain joins TRBV10-2 to TRBJ1-5, with a possible D match to TRBD1 (6 bases). The sequence derives from an adult in good health. CDR3 protein: CASSEQGGSQPQHF. In DNA form, the CDR3 reads TGCGCCAGCAGTGAACAGGGAGGCAGTCAGCCCCAGCATTTT.